A selection of T cell receptor beta chains follows, all from one sample in a study of cytomegalovirus exposure and HLA in healthy donors. Libraries were prepared by immunoSEQ multiplex PCR; TCRdb keeps only in-frame clonotypes and omits some of them. Of about 210,000 clones listed, 70% to 85% are singletons. Sequencing input: PBMCs. The source of these receptors is a man in his forties in good health and CMV-seropositive. Both conserved end residues are part of each CDR3. Fields, in order: CDR3 protein, CDR3 DNA, J gene, clone size, V gene, D gene. D genes are given only for firm matches. A row's size may be missing; if present it is once, few, many or a size class.

cdr3_aa: CASSSVYEQYF; cdr3_nt: TGTGCCAGCAGCTCGGTTTACGAGCAGTACTTC; j_call: TRBJ2-7; clone_size: .; v_call: TRBV5-4; d_call: .
cdr3_aa: CASSLIRGSVTGELFF; cdr3_nt: TGCGCCAGCAGCTTAATAAGGGGCTCGGTCACCGGGGAGCTGTTTTTT; j_call: TRBJ2-2; clone_size: .; v_call: TRBV5-1; d_call: .
cdr3_aa: CASSPVGAAGTGELFF; cdr3_nt: TGTGCCAGCAGCCCCGTTGGCGCCGCGGGTACCGGGGAGCTGTTTTTT; j_call: TRBJ2-2; clone_size: .; v_call: TRBV7-7; d_call: .
cdr3_aa: CASSRQGSFNEQFF; cdr3_nt: TGCGCCAGCAGCCGGCAGGGAAGTTTCAATGAGCAGTTCTTC; j_call: TRBJ2-1; clone_size: few; v_call: TRBV5-1; d_call: .
cdr3_aa: CASRGTGSPGANVLTF; cdr3_nt: TGCGCCAGCAGAGGGACAGGGTCCCCTGGGGCCAACGTCCTGACTTTC; j_call: TRBJ2-6; clone_size: .; v_call: TRBV5-1; d_call: TRBD1
cdr3_aa: CASSQDRGAYTGELFF; cdr3_nt: TGTGCCAGCAGCCAAGATCGCGGGGCTTACACCGGGGAGCTGTTTTTT; j_call: TRBJ2-2; clone_size: .; v_call: TRBV4-2; d_call: .
cdr3_aa: CASSTGLAGEMTQYF; cdr3_nt: TGCGCCAGCAGCACGGGACTAGCGGGGGAAATGACCCAGTACTTC; j_call: TRBJ2-5; clone_size: .; v_call: TRBV5-1; d_call: TRBD2
cdr3_aa: CATSRDDRTNEKLFF; cdr3_nt: TGTGCCACCAGCAGAGATGACAGAACTAATGAAAAACTGTTTTTT; j_call: TRBJ1-4; clone_size: .; v_call: TRBV15; d_call: .
cdr3_aa: CASSLGRGAAQETQYF; cdr3_nt: TGTGCCAGCAGTTTGGGTCGGGGAGCGGCACAAGAGACCCAGTACTTC; j_call: TRBJ2-5; clone_size: .; v_call: TRBV28; d_call: .
cdr3_aa: CASSPVGRRSGNTIYF; cdr3_nt: TGCGCCAGCAGCCCGGTCGGCAGGCGCTCTGGAAACACCATATATTTT; j_call: TRBJ1-3; clone_size: .; v_call: TRBV4-1; d_call: .
cdr3_aa: CASSFGGGEKLFF; cdr3_nt: TGTGCCAGCAGCTTTGGGGGGGGAGAAAAACTGTTTTTT; j_call: TRBJ1-4; clone_size: once; v_call: TRBV11-2; d_call: .
cdr3_aa: CASSQAQGKGDEKLFF; cdr3_nt: TGTGCCAGCAGCCAAGCACAGGGGAAGGGGGATGAAAAACTGTTTTTT; j_call: TRBJ1-4; clone_size: .; v_call: TRBV4-2; d_call: TRBD1
cdr3_aa: CASSPGQPQNIQYF; cdr3_nt: TGTGCCAGCAGCCCGGGACAACCCCAGAACATTCAGTACTTC; j_call: TRBJ2-4; clone_size: few; v_call: TRBV9; d_call: .
cdr3_aa: CASSPFQAGVEQYF; cdr3_nt: TGTGCCAGCAGCCCGTTCCAAGCGGGAGTCGAGCAGTACTTC; j_call: TRBJ2-7; clone_size: few; v_call: TRBV5-6; d_call: TRBD2
cdr3_aa: CASTDRGFKAFF; cdr3_nt: TGTGCCAGCACGGACAGGGGTTTTAAGGCTTTCTTT; j_call: TRBJ1-1; clone_size: .; v_call: TRBV25-1; d_call: TRBD1
cdr3_aa: CASSFDINSPLHF; cdr3_nt: TGTGCCAGCAGCTTTGACATTAATTCACCCCTCCACTTT; j_call: TRBJ1-6; clone_size: few; v_call: TRBV7-3; d_call: .
cdr3_aa: CASSPLRGGSTDTQYF; cdr3_nt: TGTGCCAGCTCACCGTTGCGGGGGGGGAGCACAGATACGCAGTATTTT; j_call: TRBJ2-3; clone_size: .; v_call: TRBV18; d_call: TRBD2
cdr3_aa: CASSLADSANTGELFF; cdr3_nt: TGTGCCAGCAGCCTGGCGGATAGCGCGAACACCGGGGAGCTGTTTTTT; j_call: TRBJ2-2; clone_size: .; v_call: TRBV5-4; d_call: .
cdr3_aa: CAIRDIPRTEAFF; cdr3_nt: TGTGCCATCAGGGACATCCCGAGGACTGAAGCTTTCTTT; j_call: TRBJ1-1; clone_size: .; v_call: TRBV10-3; d_call: .
cdr3_aa: CASRSEGAVTEAFF; cdr3_nt: TGTGCCAGCAGATCAGAAGGGGCTGTCACTGAAGCTTTCTTT; j_call: TRBJ1-1; clone_size: .; v_call: TRBV11-2; d_call: .
cdr3_aa: CASRKQGGNEQFF; cdr3_nt: TGTGCCAGCAGAAAACAGGGCGGCAATGAGCAGTTCTTC; j_call: TRBJ2-1; clone_size: once; v_call: TRBV5-6; d_call: .
cdr3_aa: CASRALPSGNYEQYF; cdr3_nt: TGTGCCAGCAGGGCCCTCCCTAGCGGGAACTACGAGCAGTACTTC; j_call: TRBJ2-7; clone_size: few; v_call: TRBV6-5; d_call: TRBD2
cdr3_aa: CASSARTANSNQPQHF; cdr3_nt: TGTGCCAGCAGTGCAAGGACAGCAAATAGCAATCAGCCCCAGCATTTT; j_call: TRBJ1-5; clone_size: .; v_call: TRBV2; d_call: .
cdr3_aa: CASSLARVSGNTIYF; cdr3_nt: TGTGCCAGCAGCTTGGCCAGGGTCTCTGGAAACACCATATATTTT; j_call: TRBJ1-3; clone_size: .; v_call: TRBV5-6; d_call: .
cdr3_aa: CASSLGAGDRDNQPQHF; cdr3_nt: TGTGCCAGCAGCTTGGGGGCGGGGGACAGGGACAATCAGCCCCAGCATTTT; j_call: TRBJ1-5; clone_size: once; v_call: TRBV5-5; d_call: TRBD1
cdr3_aa: CASSLTGLAYGNEQFF; cdr3_nt: TGCGCCAGCAGCTTGACGGGACTAGCGTATGGCAATGAGCAGTTCTTC; j_call: TRBJ2-1; clone_size: .; v_call: TRBV5-1; d_call: TRBD2
cdr3_aa: CASRLNLYNEQFF; cdr3_nt: TGTGCCAGCAGACTAAACCTATACAATGAGCAGTTCTTC; j_call: TRBJ2-1; clone_size: few; v_call: TRBV27; d_call: .
cdr3_aa: CASSPGEGNQPQHF; cdr3_nt: TGTGCCAGCTCACCAGGGGAGGGCAATCAGCCCCAGCATTTT; j_call: TRBJ1-5; clone_size: few; v_call: TRBV18; d_call: .
cdr3_aa: CASSVVLGGTDTQYF; cdr3_nt: TGTGCCAGCAGCGTAGTGCTGGGGGGTACAGATACGCAGTATTTT; j_call: TRBJ2-3; clone_size: .; v_call: TRBV9; d_call: .
cdr3_aa: CSVDTPDRFEAFF; cdr3_nt: TGCAGCGTTGATACCCCCGACAGGTTTGAAGCTTTCTTT; j_call: TRBJ1-1; clone_size: few; v_call: TRBV29-1; d_call: .
cdr3_aa: CASSLGASGITYEQYF; cdr3_nt: TGTGCCAGCAGCTTAGGCGCTAGCGGGATTACCTACGAGCAGTACTTC; j_call: TRBJ2-7; clone_size: .; v_call: TRBV13; d_call: TRBD2
cdr3_aa: CASSLLSGLGYTF; cdr3_nt: TGTGCCAGCAGCTTACTAAGCGGATTGGGTTACACCTTC; j_call: TRBJ1-2; clone_size: .; v_call: TRBV7-6; d_call: .
cdr3_aa: CASSLVGSSEAFF; cdr3_nt: TGTGCCAGCAGCTTAGTTGGGAGCTCTGAAGCTTTCTTT; j_call: TRBJ1-1; clone_size: .; v_call: TRBV7-6; d_call: .
cdr3_aa: CASSDQLVSTQYF; cdr3_nt: TGCGCCAGCAGTGATCAACTAGTTTCAACGCAGTATTTT; j_call: TRBJ2-3; clone_size: .; v_call: TRBV10-1; d_call: .
cdr3_aa: CASSSPGGRGLSYNEQFF; cdr3_nt: TGTGCCAGCAGCTCCCCCGGCGGAAGGGGTCTATCCTACAATGAGCAGTTCTTC; j_call: TRBJ2-1; clone_size: .; v_call: TRBV11-2; d_call: .
cdr3_aa: CASSKTTEGAGELFF; cdr3_nt: TGTGCCAGCAGCAAAACGACAGAGGGGGCCGGGGAGCTGTTTTTT; j_call: TRBJ2-2; clone_size: .; v_call: TRBV11-2; d_call: .
cdr3_aa: CASSLIFGSGNNGYTF; cdr3_nt: TGCGCCAGCAGCTTGATTTTCGGATCGGGGAATAATGGCTACACCTTC; j_call: TRBJ1-2; clone_size: .; v_call: TRBV5-1; d_call: .